Given below is one T cell receptor (beta chain) in context. One end of the junction is discordant with germline, which a read error may explain. The data were obtained in a study of T-cell reconstitution after alpha-beta-depleted transplantation in children. Preparing the TCRbeta library involved the use of unique molecular identifiers. A single record per CDR3 protein comes from TCRdb applying MiXCR to the PCR reads. The sample comprises fewer than 350,000 distinct CDR3 sequences, approximately 10% of which are singletons, and less than 25% rests with the top ten. The CDR3 spans 14 residues. Germline V gene sequence: CDR1 KGHSH, CDR2 LQKENI.

The input for sequencing was peripheral blood, taken 180 days after TCRalphabeta/CD19-depleted stem cell transplant. This sequence joins TRBV18 and TRBJ2-3; 8 positions match TRBD2. The TCR sequence derives from a male patient between 2 and 10 years old who had a stem cell transplant for chronic granulomatous disease, so the T cells may come from the graft donor. As DNA, the CDR3 is TGTGCCAGCTCACAGAGCGGGAGTTCAGATACGCGGTATTTT. Protein: CASSQSGSSDTRYF.